Each of the 3 T cell receptor beta chains below was sequenced from the same sample in a study of neurological immune-mediated disorders. TCRdb reanalysed the 5' RACE reads using MiXCR and keeps one entry per CDR3 protein. Here the sample spans around 130,000 distinct CDR3 sequences, approximately 3.2% being singletons. Sequenced: PBMCs. The receptor set was obtained from a woman aged 25 to 39 with multiple sclerosis.

This clonotype was picked up many times. The chain employs TRBV20-1 and TRBJ2-7; TRBD2 aligns across 9 bases. V gave up 5 bases and J gave up 2 bases; unmatched junction bases: 13. The CDR3 is 16 residues long. The germline gives CDR1 DFQATT, CDR2 SNEGSKA (reference sequence). The CDR3 bases are TGCAGTGCTCGTCGGGGAGCGGGAGGTGAGACCTACGAGCAGTACTTC. This translates into CSARRGAGGETYEQYF.

The table lists this clonotype with many counts. In nucleotides, the CDR3 is TGCAGCGTTGCTTGGGCAGCGAACACTGAAGCTTTCTTT. It translates to CSVAWAANTEAFF. The chain joins TRBV29-1 to TRBJ1-1; D gene ambiguous. Germline lookup yields CDR1 SQVTM and CDR2 ANQGSEA. The CDR3 totals 13 residues. Trimming took off 4 bases at V and 1 base at J, with 10 bases between the two ends.

This clonotype was picked up many times. The genes are TRBV6-1 and TRBJ2-5; TRBD2 aligns across 9 bases. Trimming removed 2 bases from V and 4 bases from J; junction bases left unmatched: 5. There are 15 residues in the CDR3. The germline CDR1 and CDR2 sequences are MNHNS and SASEGT. The CDR3 here is CASSEPAGGRETQYF. CDR3 sequence (DNA): TGTGCCAGCAGTGAACCAGCGGGGGGCAGAGAGACCCAGTACTTC.